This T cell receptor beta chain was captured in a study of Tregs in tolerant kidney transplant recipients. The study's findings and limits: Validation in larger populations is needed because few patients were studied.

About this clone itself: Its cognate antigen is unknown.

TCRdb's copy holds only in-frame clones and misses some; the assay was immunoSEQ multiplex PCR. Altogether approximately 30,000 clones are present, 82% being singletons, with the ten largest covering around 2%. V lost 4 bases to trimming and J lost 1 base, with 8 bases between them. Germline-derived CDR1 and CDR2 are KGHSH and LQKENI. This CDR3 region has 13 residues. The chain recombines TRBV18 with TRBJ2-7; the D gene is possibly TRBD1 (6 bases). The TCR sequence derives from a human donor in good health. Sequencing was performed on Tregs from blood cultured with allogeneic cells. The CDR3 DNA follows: TGTGCCAGCTCACGTGGACAGTCCTACGAGCAGTACTTC. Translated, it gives CASSRGQSYEQYF.